A single sample is the source of the 12 T cell receptor beta chains below, sequenced in a study of CD8 T cells in Susac syndrome. Random hexamers served to reverse transcribe about 0.5 to 1 ug RNA. TCRdb re-derived calls from the immunoSEQ multiplex PCR reads in MiXCR, one entry per CDR3 protein. The sample holds about 94,000 distinct CDR3 sequences, about 95% seen once. The sample consisted of CD4+ T cells from PBMCs. Source of these receptors: a human donor with Susac syndrome.

The chain employs TRBV24-1 and TRBJ2-5; a possible D gene is TRBD2 (6 bases). V lost 7 bases and J lost 5, with 19 bases in between. Per the germline V gene, CDR1 is KGHDR and CDR2 is SFDVKD. The CDR3 runs 15 residues. In nucleotides, the CDR3 is TGTGCCACCAGCTCGGGCAGGGAGGTCGTGGAGACCCAGTACTTC. This gives the protein CATSSGREVVETQYF.

The chain is built from TRBV29-1 and TRBJ2-2, with 12 nucleotides matching TRBD1. The J segment lost 7 bases and the V segment lost 6 bases, leaving 3 bases of the junction unmatched. The V gene's germline CDR1 is SQVTM and CDR2 ANQGSEA. CDR3 size: 13 residues. CDR3 amino acids: CSVGTGGGGELFF. The CDR3 nucleotides are TGCAGCGTGGGGACAGGGGGCGGCGGGGAGCTGTTTTTT.

The V call is TRBV12-3 or TRBV12-4, the J call TRBJ2-1, with 12 bases identical to TRBD2. The CDR3 extends over 13 amino acids. J gave up 14 bases and V 7 bases, and 9 bases lay outside the gene matches. The CDR3 loop reads CASTASGGARKFF. In DNA, the CDR3 is TGTGCCAGCACGGCTAGCGGGGGGGCCCGGAAGTTCTTC.

The V and J genes are TRBV5-1 and TRBJ2-1; TRBD1 might be the D (5 bases). The CDR3 runs 14 residues. The ends were cut back, 0 bases at V and 5 bases at J, with 9 bases in the middle. Per the germline V gene, CDR1 is SGHRS and CDR2 is YFSETQ. CDR3 in amino acids: CASSLAQADNEQFF. CDR3 coding DNA: TGCGCCAGCAGCTTGGCACAGGCGGACAATGAGCAGTTCTTC.

The chain combines TRBV28 with TRBJ2-5; D remains ambiguous. V lost 5 bases and J 4 bases, leaving 11 bases between the germline ends. Germline CDR1 reads MDHEN; CDR2 reads SYDVKM. The CDR3 runs 13 residues. CDR3 DNA: TGTGCCAGCAGTATAGGGTACGGAGAGACCCAGTACTTC. Amino acids: CASSIGYGETQYF.

The rearrangement links TRBV20-1 to TRBJ2-1; 9 bases fit TRBD1. The CDR3 has 14 amino acids. CDR1 and CDR2 from the germline V gene are DFQATT and SNEGSKA (reference sequence). The V segment lost 3 bases and the J segment 3 bases; nucleotides outside the gene matches: 3. The CDR3 DNA follows: TGCAGTGCTAGCGGGACAGGGTTCTACAATGAGCAGTTCTTC. Protein sequence: CSASGTGFYNEQFF.

The V call is TRBV4-3, the J call TRBJ2-2; 7 nucleotides line up with TRBD1. The trim removed 0 bases at V and 6 bases at J, leaving 7 bases unmatched. Germline-derived CDR1 and CDR2 are LGHNA and YSLEER. The CDR3 has 16 residues. CDR3 nucleotide sequence: TGCGCCAGCAGCCAAGACTCCAGGGGGAAAGCCGGGGAGCTGTTTTTT. Its translation: CASSQDSRGKAGELFF.

The chain carries TRBV5-1 and TRBJ2-2; D gene unclear. Germline CDR1 SGHRS, CDR2 YFSETQ. CDR3 length: 14 residues. V was clipped by 0 bases and J by 1 base, with 4 bases between them. The CDR3 loop is CASSLDGNTGELFF. The CDR3 DNA sequence: TGCGCCAGCAGCTTGGACGGGAACACCGGGGAGCTGTTTTTT. Full variable domain (rest looked up from reference TRBV5-1 and TRBJ2-2): KAGVTQTPRYLIKTRGQQVTLSCSPISGHRSVSWYQQTPGQGLQFLFEYFSETQRNKGNFPGRFSGRQFSNSRSEMNVSTLELGDSALYLCASSLDGNTGELFFGEGSRLTVL.

The V call is TRBV4-3, the J call TRBJ2-3; D remains ambiguous. The CDR3 has 13 amino acids. V lost 0 bases to trimming and J lost 4 bases, with 5 bases between them. Germline V gives CDR1 LGHNA, CDR2 YSLEER. The CDR3 reads CASSQDKADTQYF. In DNA, the CDR3 is TGCGCCAGCAGCCAAGATAAAGCAGATACGCAGTATTTT.

This clonotype has only one observation. This chain links TRBV30 with TRBJ2-3, with 11 bases fitting TRBD2. The CDR3 totals 17 residues. V was pared by 4 bases and J by 5 bases, with 14 bases of the junction left unmatched. Looked up from germline, CDR1 is GTSNPN and CDR2 is SVGIG (reference sequence). Written as DNA, the CDR3 is TGTGCCTGGACAATAGGGAGGACTAGCGGGCGGAAAGATACGCAGTATTTT. This encodes CAWTIGRTSGRKDTQYF.

The sample holds a few counts of this clonotype. The CDR3 region is CASSPGTGNQPQHF. CDR3 coding DNA: TGTGCCAGCAGCCCTGGGACAGGGAATCAGCCCCAGCATTTT. The chain carries TRBV7-6 and TRBJ1-5; TRBD1 matches 9 bases. CDR1 is SGHVS, CDR2 FNYEAQ, per germline. This CDR3 has 14 amino acids. After removal of 5 bases from V and 4 bases from J, the junction contained 3 bases not matched to a gene.

The J gene is TRBJ2-2, the V gene TRBV11-2; D is uncertain. Trimming took off 5 bases at V and 1 base at J, with 11 bases between the two ends. The CDR3 has 15 amino acids. The germline V gene encodes CDR1 SGHAT and CDR2 FQNNGV. In DNA, the CDR3 is TGTGCCAGCAGCCCCGTGCTAGTGAACACCGGGGAGCTGTTTTTT. Translating gives CASSPVLVNTGELFF. Full variable domain (remainder filled in from reference TRBV11-2 and TRBJ2-2): EAGVAQSPRYKIIEKRQSVAFWCNPISGHATLYWYQQILGQGPKLLIQFQNNGVVDDSQLPKDRFSAERLKGVDSTLKIQPAKLEDSAVYLCASSPVLVNTGELFFGEGSRLTVL.